Sequencing of this T cell receptor (beta chain) was carried out in a study of CD8+ T cells in alopecia areata. Following RNA extraction, reverse transcription yielded cDNA that acted as the sequencing template. The table came from immunoSEQ multiplex PCR; TCRdb's copy has only in-frame clones and leaves some out. The data show some 150,000 clones, about 66% seen once. The sample was CD8+ T cells sorted from blood, taken at week 0. The TCR was taken from a human donor with alopecia areata.

The CDR3: CASSQESEFLSGELFF. DNA of the CDR3: TGCGCCAGCAGCCAAGAGTCCGAGTTTCTCTCCGGGGAGCTGTTTTTT. The chain uses TRBV4-1 and TRBJ2-2, with no clear D. Germline values: CDR1 MGHRA, CDR2 YSYEKL. V was pared by 0 bases and J by 6 bases, with 14 bases between. The CDR3 is 16 residues long.